Shown below are 3 T cell receptor beta chains from a single sample sequenced in a study of T cells in Graves' hyperthyroidism and ophthalmopathy (dated by TCRdb to about 2019). Receptor amplification or capture employed multiplex PCR. Sequenced using an Illumina HiSeq 2000. Amplification of TCR beta CDR3 regions was carried out from RNA transcripts. The TCR CDR3 was subjected to a first round of RT-PCR using the HTBI primer set and the Qiagen OneStep RT-PCR kit. Starting from the raw public reads, TCRdb applied fastp trimming at Q25, assembled clones with MiXCR and retained in-frame beta chains. For every CDR3 protein sequence, its rows merge into one entry that carries the most common genes and DNA. For this sample there are around 420,000 distinct CDR3 sequences; around 13% appear just once. Clones ranked in the top ten supply about 5% of the sample. Sequenced: blood. These receptors originate from a woman aged 18-29 years with Graves' hyperthyroidism.

This rearrangement joins TRBV13 to TRBJ2-3, with 11 positions matching TRBD2. With 5 bases clipped from V and 4 bases from J, the junction kept 11 bases outside the gene matches. In germline, CDR1 is PRHDT, CDR2 FYEKMQ (reference sequence). CDR3 length: 17 amino acids. CDR3 nucleotide sequence: TGTGCCAGCAGCGCCAACGCTGTAGCGGGAGGGCCAGATACGCAGTATTTT. It translates to CASSANAVAGGPDTQYF. Complete variable domain (other parts from reference TRBV13 and TRBJ2-3): AAGVIQSPRHLIKEKRETATLKCYPIPRHDTVYWYQQGPGQDPQFLISFYEKMQSDKGSIPDRFSAQQFSDYHSELNMSSLELGDSALYFCASSANAVAGGPDTQYFGPGTRLTVL.

The V gene is TRBV9, the J gene TRBJ1-3; D is possibly TRBD1 (6 bases). With 1 base removed from V and 2 bases from J, the gap between germline ends came to 7 bases. The CDR3 runs 14 residues. CDR1 and CDR2 from the germline V gene are SGDLS and YYNGEE. CDR3 loop: CASSVTGTGNTIYF. As DNA, the CDR3 is TGTGCCAGCAGCGTAACAGGGACTGGAAACACCATATATTTT.

There are many counts of this clonotype. CDR3: CASSRSSGSGGETQYF. In DNA, the CDR3 is TGTGCCAGCAGTCGTTCTTCCGGGTCAGGAGGAGAGACCCAGTACTTC. The chain uses TRBV6-1 and TRBJ2-5, with a possible D match to TRBD2 (5 bases). Germline V CDR1 and CDR2: MNHNS, SASEGT. The CDR3 sequence is 16 residues long. V gave up 5 bases and J gave up 4 bases, with 20 bases separating them.